These 15 T cell receptor beta chains came from one sample sequenced in a study of tissue T cells after allogeneic stem cell transplantation. TCRdb's table, derived via immunoSEQ multiplex PCR, lists solely in-frame clones and lacks some. Of roughly 50,000 clones listed, approximately 73% are singletons. The sequencing input was sorted cells pooled from one or two spleens. The source of these receptors is a pool of C57BL/6 mice in good health.

About this clone itself: Gene names follow the mouse nomenclature. The DNA ends 1 residue before the CDR3 does, and the rest of the CDR3 is filled in from the germline J gene. The V gene is TRBV13-1, the J gene TRBJ1-3, with D possibly matching TRBD1 (5 bases). CDR1 NSHNY and CDR2 SYGAGN come from the germline V gene. The CDR3 runs 15 residues. Deletions cut 0 bases from V and 0 bases from J, with 7 bases between. CDR3 DNA, as far as it was read: TGTGCCAGCAGTGATGGGGGGAATTCTGGAAATACGCTCTAT. Translation gives CASSDGGNSGNTLY. The whole CDR3 sequence is CASSDGGNSGNTLYF.

With regard to this clone: Each gene name is a mouse one. The CDR3 end lies 1 residue beyond the end of the read and is filled in from the germline J gene. V usage is TRBV1 and J usage is TRBJ2-3; 7 nucleotides agree with TRBD2. J was trimmed by 0 bases and V by 2 bases; bases with no gene match: 2. CDR1 NSQYPW and CDR2 LRSPGD come from the germline V gene (reference sequence). The CDR3 covers 15 residues. The DNA read from the CDR3 is TGCACCTGCAGTGCACTGGGGGATAGTGCAGAAACGCTGTAT. Translated: CTCSALGDSAETLY. The whole CDR3 sequence reads CTCSALGDSAETLYF.

Regarding this clone: Germline and genes: mouse. The observed sequence ends 1 residue before the CDR3 terminus, with the missing tail filled in from the germline J gene. The chain uses TRBV16 and TRBJ2-2, with D unresolved. The CDR3 has 14 amino acids. V was shortened by 0 bases and J by 1 base, with 3 bases between the two germline ends. Germline V gene sequence: CDR1 SGHSA, CDR2 FRNQAP. The part of the CDR3 DNA that was read is TGTGCAAGCAGCTTAGACAGAAACACCGGGCAGCTCTAC. Translated: CASSLDRNTGQLY. The full CDR3 protein is CASSLDRNTGQLYF.

This clone came up a few times. Gene names denote mouse genes. Read sequence stops 1 residue before the CDR3 end, and the germline J gene provides the missing end. J is TRBJ1-3 and V is TRBV13-2; D is undetermined. The CDR3 is 13 amino acids. Germline V lookup: CDR1 NNHNN, CDR2 SYGAGS (reference sequence). V was trimmed by 2 bases and J by 0 bases, leaving 3 bases between them. CDR3 DNA, as far as it was read: TGTGCCAGCGGTGACAATTCTGGAAATACGCTCTAT. Encoded protein: CASGDNSGNTLY. The entire CDR3 protein is CASGDNSGNTLYF.

Comment on this clone: Genes and germline come from the mouse. Sequencing ends 1 residue short of the CDR3 end; the germline J gene provides the rest. The gene calls are TRBV3 and TRBJ2-7; D may correspond to TRBD1 or TRBD2 (5 bases each). In germline, CDR1 is SNHLY, CDR2 FYNGKV (reference sequence). V shed 4 bases and J shed 3 bases, with 7 bases lying between them. This CDR3 has 12 amino acids. CDR3 residues: CASSSGGYEQYF. Incomplete CDR3 DNA: TGTGCCAGCAGCTCCGGGGGCTATGAACAGTAC.

This clone was detected only once. Genes here carry mouse names. The read gets to within 1 residue of the CDR3 end, and the germline J gene fills in the rest. The chain carries TRBV13-3 and TRBJ1-4; D gene ambiguous. This CDR3 is built from 15 residues. V dropped 2 bases and J dropped 0 bases, with 8 bases sitting between them. Germline-derived CDR1 and CDR2 are NNHDY and SYVADS. CDR3 residues: CASSEEGLSNERLFF. The DNA read from the CDR3 is TGTGCCAGCAGTGAAGAGGGTCTTTCCAACGAAAGATTATTT.

This clone was observed a single time. All gene names here are mouse names. The CDR3 is cut off 1 residue early in the read; its end comes from the germline J gene. The chain uses TRBV20 and TRBJ1-1, with TRBD1 as a possible D gene (6 bases). Germline V gives CDR1 GFQATS, CDR2 STVNSAI. The CDR3 has 13 amino acids. Trimming shortened V by 0 bases and J by 8 bases, and 13 bases separated the two germline ends. CDR3 bases read: TGTGGTGCTAGGGATCACAGGGAGAGGGAAGTCTTC. This gives the protein CGARDHREREVF. The CDR3, in full, reads CGARDHREREVFF. The whole variable domain, filled in from reference TRBV20 and TRBJ1-1, reads GALVYQYPRRTICKSGTSMRMECQAVGFQATSVAWYRQSPQKTFELIALSTVNSAIKYEQNFTQEKFPISHPNLSFSSMTVLNAYLEDRGLYLCGARDHREREVFFGKGTRLTVV.

This clone was detected only a few times. Gene names and germline refer to mouse. With the read ending 1 residue before the CDR3 end, the germline J gene is used to fill in that end. J is TRBJ2-7 and V is TRBV17; TRBD2 matches 11 bases. There are 14 residues in the CDR3. CDR1 and CDR2 from the germline V gene are MNHDT and YYDKIL. With V trimmed by 6 bases and J by 2 bases, 3 bases remained unmatched. The CDR3 bases that were read are TGTGCTAGCAGGCTGACTGGGGGGGCCTATGAACAGTAC. Protein sequence: CASRLTGGAYEQY. The CDR3 as a whole reads CASRLTGGAYEQYF.

Remarks on this clone: Mouse gene names and germline throughout. The missing CDR3 end, 1 residue past where the read stops, is filled in from the germline J gene. The rearrangement links TRBV3 to TRBJ1-1; D is ambiguous. The V end lost 3 bases, the J end lost 0 bases, and 8 bases lay between the germline ends. Germline V gives CDR1 SNHLY, CDR2 FYNGKV (reference sequence). This CDR3 is 14 amino acids long. CDR3 DNA (partial): TGTGCCAGCAGCTTTAGAAATTCAAACACAGAAGTCTTC. Translated, it gives CASSFRNSNTEVF. The full CDR3 sequence reads CASSFRNSNTEVFF. The full variable domain, its missing parts supplied by reference TRBV3 and TRBJ1-1, is GPKVLQIPSHQIIDMGQMVTLNCDPVSNHLYFYWYKQILGQQMEFLVNFYNGKVMEKSKLFKDQFSVERPDGSYFTLKIQPTALEDSAVYFCASSFRNSNTEVFFGKGTRLTVV.

The table lists this clone with a few counts. Here the gene names and germline are mouse. Coverage ceases 1 residue before the CDR3 finishes, and the germline J gene fills in the end. The genes are TRBV3 and TRBJ1-4; 7 bases map to TRBD1. This CDR3 comprises 13 residues. Germline trimming cut 5 bases from V and 6 bases from J; bases unmatched to any gene: 3. In germline, CDR1 is SNHLY, CDR2 FYNGKV (reference sequence). The CDR3 DNA, read in part, is TGTGCCAGCAGCCCCGACAGGGACGAAAGATTATTT. Protein sequence: CASSPDRDERLF. The complete CDR3 sequence is CASSPDRDERLFF.

With respect to this clone: Genes and germline are mouse. The read ends 1 residue early relative to the CDR3; the germline J gene fills the gap. The J gene is TRBJ1-5, the V gene TRBV13-2; D is unresolved. The germline V gene has CDR1 NNHNN and CDR2 SYGAGS (reference sequence). The V and J ends lost 0 bases and 3 bases respectively, with 4 bases between them. This CDR3 has 13 amino acids. CDR3 region: CASGDAGNQAPLF. CDR3 bases read: TGTGCCAGCGGTGATGCCGGCAACCAGGCTCCGCTT.

This clone was picked up a small number of times. Gene names are the mouse ones. The CDR3 end is not reached by the read, which stops 1 residue before it; the germline J gene fills it in. This chain joins TRBV12-1 and TRBJ1-4, with D maybe TRBD1 (5 bases). Looked up from germline, CDR1 is SGHSN and CDR2 is HYEKVE. The CDR3 is made up of 14 amino acids. V dropped 2 bases and J dropped 0 bases, with 6 bases sitting between them. CDR3 sequence reads: CASSPTVSNERLFF. CDR3 DNA, as far as it was read: TGTGCCAGCTCTCCGACAGTTTCCAACGAAAGATTATTT.

As concerns this clone: Germline and genes here are mouse. The read falls 1 residue short of the CDR3 end, and the missing part is taken from the germline J gene. The rearrangement joins TRBV15 to TRBJ2-7; 13 nucleotides align to TRBD2. The CDR3 loop spans 13 amino acids. The germline V gene has CDR1 SGHND and CDR2 FRSKSL. Germline trimming cut 6 bases from V and 7 bases from J; bases unmatched to any gene: 3. The sequenced part of the CDR3 DNA is TGTGCCAGCAGGGGGACTGGGGGGGGCGAACAGTAC. Translation gives CASRGTGGGEQY. The full CDR3 sequence reads CASRGTGGGEQYF.

As to this clone: The germline and genes are mouse ones. The observed sequence ends 1 residue before the CDR3 terminus, with the missing tail filled in from the germline J gene. This chain connects TRBV16 to TRBJ2-7; 8 bases match TRBD1. The V gene end was trimmed by 5 bases and the J gene end by 5 bases; junction bases not matched to a gene: 5. The CDR3 has 13 residues. Per the germline V gene, CDR1 is SGHSA and CDR2 is FRNQAP. The sequenced CDR3 bases are TGTGCAAGCAGCGGGGCAGGGGGCCATGAACAGTAC. It translates to CASSGAGGHEQY. The CDR3 reads in full as CASSGAGGHEQYF. Full variable domain (rest looked up from reference TRBV16 and TRBJ2-7): NAGVIQTPRHKVTGKGQEATLWCEPISGHSAVFWYRQTIVQGLEFLTYFRNQAPIDDSGMPKERFSAQMPNQSHSTLKIQSTQPQDSAVYLCASSGAGGHEQYFGPGTRLTVL.

As regards this clone: All gene names here are mouse names. The DNA ends 1 residue before the CDR3 does, and the rest of the CDR3 is filled in from the germline J gene. This chain joins TRBV16 and TRBJ1-1, with D perhaps TRBD1 (5 bases). The CDR3 contains 15 residues. V lost 0 bases and J lost 1, with 9 bases in between. Germline CDR1 and CDR2: SGHSA and FRNQAP. The CDR3 bases that were read are TGTGCAAGCAGCTTAGATAAGCAGGGGAACACAGAAGTCTTC. It is translated as CASSLDKQGNTEVF. The entire CDR3 reads CASSLDKQGNTEVFF.